This entry features one T cell receptor (beta chain) sequence. Antigen specificity is unknown. CDR1 DFQATT and CDR2 SNEGSKA come from the germline V gene (reference sequence). The germline V and J ends were trimmed by 2 bases and 4 bases, with 6 bases remaining between them. This CDR3 has 11 amino acids. Produced via immunoSEQ multiplex PCR; TCRdb's table is partial and in-frame only. The profile covers 25,000 to 40,000 clones, with about 87% appearing a single time and approximately 5% taken by the ten largest. This sample stems from a study of chemoradiotherapy in HPV16-positive cancers. Samples were taken several times over chemoradiotherapy. Points from the study as a whole: Candidate HPV-specific clones and E7-related TCR motifs grew in tumor during treatment. HPV-responsive T-cell expansion during chemoradiotherapy was linked to improved recurrence-free survival in HPV16-positive patients.

The sequence was obtained from a human donor with HPV-associated anogenital cancer. The chain recombines TRBV20-1 with TRBJ2-7, with D perhaps TRBD1 (5 bases). The sample was blood, taken from a patient who underwent chemoradiotherapy. The chain's CDR3 is CSARTGYEQYF. The CDR3 DNA follows: TGCAGTGCTAGAACAGGATACGAGCAGTACTTC.